Below are 32 T cell receptor beta chains sequenced from a single sample in a study of T cell clones after liver transplantation (dated by TCRdb to the late 2010s). The library was produced with the immunoSEQ multiplex PCR assay. In TCRdb, the immuneACCESS table is reduced to in-frame sequences with V and J assigned. These tables do not hold every clone; where another copy was compared, an unresolved V gene accounts for under half, and the others remain unexplained. This sample has under 15,000 clones in its table, and roughly 69% of those were observed once. Roughly 31% of the sample rests with the top ten. This sample comprised CD8+ T cells from blood, obtained at the 22-month timepoint. These TCRs come from a human patient who received a liver transplant. After a transplant, some of the T cells may come from the graft donor.

As regards this clone: Other DNA sequences from this sample encode an identical CDR3 as well. Written as DNA, the CDR3 is TGTGCCAGCAGCCCCTCCTACGAGCAGTACTTC. Amino acid sequence: CASSPSYEQYF. V usage is TRBV6-6 and J usage is TRBJ2-7; D is undetermined. Germline V gene sequence: CDR1 MNHNY, CDR2 SVGAGI (reference sequence). The CDR3 has 11 amino acids. The V end lost 6 bases, the J end lost 0 bases, and 3 bases lay between the germline ends.

The chain links TRBV4-3 to TRBJ2-7; no reliable D call. The V gene's germline CDR1 is LGHNA and CDR2 YSLEER. Trimming removed 4 bases at V and 1 base at J, with 8 bases between. The length of the CDR3 is 13 residues. CDR3: CASSPSPSYEQYF. The CDR3 DNA is TGCGCCAGCAGCCCTTCTCCTTCCTACGAGCAGTACTTC.

The chain joins TRBV6-1 to TRBJ2-7, with D perhaps matching TRBD2 (5 bases). This CDR3 spans 14 amino acids. V was pared by 11 bases and J by 1 base, with 18 bases between. CDR1 is MNHNS, CDR2 SASEGT, per germline. CDR3 protein: CAGSDGFLSYEQYF. CDR3 nucleotides: TGTGCCGGGAGCGACGGATTCTTGTCCTACGAGCAGTACTTC.

This clone has only a few counts. The rearrangement joins TRBV6-1 to TRBJ1-5; tentatively, D is TRBD1 (5 bases). Trimming removed 2 bases at V and 2 bases at J, with 7 bases between. The CDR3 spans 14 residues. From germline, CDR1 is MNHNS and CDR2 SASEGT. DNA of the CDR3: TGTGCCAGCAGTGAATCGGGGGGCAATCAGCCCCAGCATTTT. The encoded protein is CASSESGGNQPQHF.

The rearrangement links TRBV6-6 to TRBJ1-2; D is undetermined. Trimming pared 2 bases from V and 14 bases from J, leaving 24 bases between. The germline gives CDR1 MNHNY, CDR2 SVGAGI (reference sequence). The length of the CDR3 is 15 residues. The DNA of the CDR3 is TGTGCCAGCAGTTACGGGTACGGGAGTCAGGAAGCCCCTACCTTC. Translated: CASSYGYGSQEAPTF.

Sample share makes this clone large. The V gene is TRBV5-1, the J gene TRBJ2-1, with D possibly being TRBD2 (5 bases). Trimming left V 0 bases short and J 5 bases short, with 9 bases between. This CDR3 region has 14 residues. Looked up from germline, CDR1 is SGHRS and CDR2 is YFSETQ. As DNA, the CDR3 is TGCGCCAGCAGCTTGGCGGGGAATCACAATGAGCAGTTCTTC. As protein: CASSLAGNHNEQFF.

The gene calls are TRBV4-2 and TRBJ2-5; TRBD2 matches at 9 bases. Trimming removed 3 bases from V and 5 bases from J; junction bases left unmatched: 1. Germline CDR1 reads LGHNA; CDR2 reads YNFKEQ. CDR3 size: 13 residues. The DNA of the CDR3 is TGTGCCAGCAGCCATAGCGGGGGTGAGACCCAGTACTTC. Protein product: CASSHSGGETQYF.

Here the CDR3 DNA reads TGTGCCAGCAGTTCAAGCACCGGGACACTAACCTACGAGCAGTACTTC. It codes for CASSSSTGTLTYEQYF. This chain connects TRBV11-2 to TRBJ2-7, with D possibly TRBD1 on 6 matching bases. Trimming removed 6 bases at V and 2 bases at J, with 20 bases between. Germline CDR1 and CDR2: SGHAT and FQNNGV. The CDR3 runs 16 residues. The full variable domain, in which reference TRBV11-2 and TRBJ2-7 provide the parts outside the CDR3, is EAGVAQSPRYKIIEKRQSVAFWCNPISGHATLYWYQQILGQGPKLLIQFQNNGVVDDSQLPKDRFSAERLKGVDSTLKIQPAKLEDSAVYLCASSSSTGTLTYEQYFGPGTRLTVT.

This CDR3 reads CASSPPGQGLENIQYF. CDR3 coding DNA: TGTGCCAGCAGTCCGCCGGGACAGGGATTGGAAAACATTCAGTACTTC. The chain recombines TRBV28 with TRBJ2-4; TRBD1 matches at 9 bases. Germline V CDR1 and CDR2: MDHEN, SYDVKM. V was pared by 5 bases and J by 5 bases, with 10 bases of the junction left unmatched. The CDR3 is made up of 16 amino acids.

This clone was counted only a few times. This chain connects TRBV4-1 to TRBJ1-4; 9 nucleotides align to TRBD1. This CDR3 region has 14 residues. Germline values: CDR1 MGHRA, CDR2 YSYEKL. V was clipped by 1 base and J by 6 bases; unmatched bases: 0. In DNA, the CDR3 is TGCGCCAGCAGCCAAGGGACAGGGGATGAAAAACTGTTTTTT. Residues: CASSQGTGDEKLFF.

This clone was observed a single time. The chain has TRBV9 and TRBJ2-3; either TRBD1 or TRBD2 may supply D (5 bases each). The CDR3 spans 13 residues. V dropped 0 bases and J dropped 4 bases, with 6 bases sitting between them. Germline lookup yields CDR1 SGDLS and CDR2 YYNGEE. The CDR3 sequence: CASSVGGADTQYF. As DNA, the CDR3 is TGTGCCAGCAGCGTAGGAGGGGCAGATACGCAGTATTTT.

The chain couples TRBV4-3 to TRBJ2-4; D is perhaps TRBD2 (5 bases). Germline CDR1 is LGHNA and CDR2 is YSLEER. CDR3 length equals 15 residues. The V end was cut by 0 bases, the J end by 2 bases, with 8 bases between. This CDR3 reads CASSQERVTKNIQYF. In DNA, the CDR3 is TGCGCCAGCAGCCAAGAGCGGGTAACCAAAAACATTCAGTACTTC.

The J gene is TRBJ1-1, the V gene TRBV5-6; tentative D call: TRBD1 (5 bases). Germline CDR1 and CDR2: SGHDT and YYEEEE. The length of the CDR3 is 12 residues. V was trimmed by 2 bases and J by 3 bases, leaving 5 bases between them. The CDR3 sequence: CASSLGDTEAFF. As DNA, the CDR3 is TGTGCCAGCAGCTTAGGGGACACTGAAGCTTTCTTT.

This sequence joins TRBV6-6 and TRBJ2-7, with D possibly being TRBD1 (5 bases). Germline CDR1 is MNHNY and CDR2 is SVGAGI (reference sequence). The V end lost 5 bases, the J end lost 3 bases, and 20 bases lay between the germline ends. The CDR3 covers 16 residues. CDR3 nucleotides: TGTGCCAGCAGTCCATTCTCACGACAGCAACGCTACGAGCAGTACTTC. This codes for CASSPFSRQQRYEQYF.

The rearrangement uses TRBV5-6 and TRBJ2-7; D is uncertain. The CDR3 covers 14 residues. Germline values: CDR1 SGHDT, CDR2 YYEEEE. The ends were cut back, 0 bases at V and 1 base at J, with 8 bases in the middle. The CDR3, as DNA: TGTGCCAGCAGCTTGGGGGCAGGTTCCTACGAGCAGTACTTC. Amino acid sequence: CASSLGAGSYEQYF.

The genes are TRBV4-2 and TRBJ2-2; 10 nucleotides line up with TRBD2. The V gene's germline CDR1 is LGHNA and CDR2 YNFKEQ. This CDR3 region has 16 residues. The V segment lost 4 bases and the J segment 1 base; nucleotides outside the gene matches: 3. The CDR3 loop reads CASSPGLAENTGELFF. CDR3 sequence (DNA): TGTGCCAGCAGCCCCGGACTAGCGGAGAACACCGGGGAGCTGTTTTTT.

This chain connects TRBV9 to TRBJ2-7, with 8 nucleotides matching TRBD2. CDR3 length: 14 amino acids. The germline gives CDR1 SGDLS, CDR2 YYNGEE. Unmatched junction bases numbered 2, after V lost 0 bases and J lost 3 bases. The CDR3 loop is CASSVATSGYEQYF. The CDR3, as DNA: TGTGCCAGCAGCGTAGCTACTAGCGGCTACGAGCAGTACTTC.

J is TRBJ2-5 and V is TRBV5-1; 10 bases are a match to TRBD2. CDR1 and CDR2 (germline): SGHRS, YFSETQ. The CDR3 totals 22 residues. V was clipped by 2 bases and J by 1 base; unmatched bases: 23. The CDR3 is CASSFDQRGGLLREAPQETQYF. CDR3 bases: TGCGCCAGCAGCTTTGATCAGCGGGGGGGCCTATTAAGGGAGGCCCCCCAAGAGACCCAGTACTTC.

The chain has TRBV13 and TRBJ2-7; D may match TRBD1 or TRBD2 (5 bases each). The CDR3 covers 14 residues. The V gene lost 6 bases and the J gene lost 7 bases, with 19 bases spanning the gap. The germline V gene encodes CDR1 PRHDT and CDR2 FYEKMQ (reference sequence). The CDR3 nucleotides read TGTGCCAGCAGTCAGGGCGAGGGGTTCTGGGAGCAGTACTTC. Translating gives CASSQGEGFWEQYF.

This clone came up once. The chain recombines TRBV5-1 with TRBJ2-5, with D maybe TRBD2 (6 bases). The J call may not be correct, given that the DNA end is closer to TRBJ2-7. The germline gives CDR1 SGHRS, CDR2 YFSETQ. The CDR3 spans 14 residues. The CDR3 reads CASSHGTRSYEQYF. The CDR3 DNA reads TGCGCCAGCAGCCACGGGACTCGCTCCTACGAGCAGTACTTC.

The chain uses TRBV19 and TRBJ1-5; 7 nucleotides agree with TRBD1. The CDR3 sequence is 14 residues long. CDR1 and CDR2 from the germline V gene are LNHDA and SQIVND (reference sequence). The trim removed 1 base at V and 6 bases at J, leaving 3 bases unmatched. The chain's CDR3 is CASSIGGGGQPQHF. CDR3 in DNA: TGTGCCAGTAGTATAGGAGGGGGCGGTCAGCCCCAGCATTTT.

In its sample, this clone was seen a few times. The chain recombines TRBV7-2 with TRBJ2-7; no clear D. The V end was cut by 1 base, the J end by 0 bases, with 10 bases between. The CDR3 consists of 15 residues. CDR1 and CDR2 (germline): SGHTA, FQGNSA. The CDR3 sequence is CASSLDVLSSYEQYF. The CDR3 DNA reads TGTGCCAGCAGCTTAGACGTATTGAGCTCCTACGAGCAGTACTTC.

This chain joins TRBV10-3 and TRBJ1-3; D might be TRBD1 (6 bases). CDR1 and CDR2 (germline): ENHRY, SYGVKD. CDR3 size: 16 residues. V was trimmed by 6 bases and J by 3 bases, leaving 18 bases between them. This CDR3 is CAIRGSGATSGNTIYF. DNA for the CDR3: TGTGCCATCAGGGGTTCGGGGGCCACCAGTGGAAACACCATATATTTT.

J is TRBJ2-1 and V is TRBV6-4; 7 positions agree with TRBD2. The CDR3 is 15 amino acids. Germline V CDR1 and CDR2: MRHNA, SNTAGT. The V and J ends lost 4 bases and 9 bases, in that order; junction bases with no gene match: 12. In DNA, the CDR3 is TGTGCCAGCAGTGCCGGGGCGGGAGAGCCAGGTGAGCAGTTCTTC. It codes for CASSAGAGEPGEQFF.

The rearrangement joins TRBV7-2 to TRBJ2-7; 8 nucleotides agree with TRBD2. Germline CDR1 is SGHTA and CDR2 is FQGNSA. V dropped 5 bases and J dropped 3; count of bases not matched to a gene: 9. The CDR3 extends over 15 amino acids. The chain's CDR3 is CASSPTGTRGYEQYF. The CDR3 region has the DNA TGTGCCAGCAGCCCCACCGGGACTAGGGGCTACGAGCAGTACTTC.

V is TRBV29-1 and J is TRBJ2-5; D remains unclear. In germline, CDR1 is SQVTM, CDR2 ANQGSEA. This CDR3 contains 10 residues. With 7 bases removed from V and 5 bases from J, the gap between germline ends came to 8 bases. The DNA of the CDR3 is TGCAGCGGAAACCTGGAGACCCAGTACTTC. It translates to CSGNLETQYF.

CDR3 protein: CASNGPNYGYTF. For the CDR3, the DNA is TGTGCTAGTAACGGACCCAACTATGGCTACACCTTC. The chain couples TRBV12-5 to TRBJ1-2; D gene unclear. Per the germline V gene, CDR1 is LGHNT and CDR2 is FRNRAP. V was cut by 8 bases and J by 2 bases, with 9 bases left in between. The CDR3 extends over 12 amino acids.

The chain's CDR3 is CASSQSVLPRDPTDTQYF. In nucleotides, the CDR3 is TGTGCCAGCAGCCAATCGGTTCTTCCCCGGGACCCCACAGATACGCAGTATTTT. The chain uses TRBV16 and TRBJ2-3, with D perhaps given as TRBD1 or TRBD2 (5 bases each). Germline V gene sequence: CDR1 KGHSY, CDR2 FQNENV. CDR3 length: 18 residues. The V end lost 0 bases, the J end lost 2 bases, and 18 bases lay between the germline ends.

The chain is built from TRBV5-6 and TRBJ2-1; TRBD2 aligns across 9 bases. Trimming took 6 bases from V and 10 from J; bases not matched to a gene: 17. Germline V gives CDR1 SGHDT, CDR2 YYEEEE. The CDR3 has 16 residues. The chain's CDR3 is CASNRPVTSGLGEQFF. CDR3 nucleotide sequence: TGTGCCAGCAACCGCCCTGTGACTAGCGGCCTCGGGGAGCAGTTCTTC.

The J gene is TRBJ2-1, the V gene TRBV27; D remains ambiguous. CDR1 is MNHEY, CDR2 SMNVEV, per germline (reference sequence). The CDR3 covers 10 residues. Trimming shortened V by 8 bases and J by 10 bases, and 9 bases separated the two germline ends. CDR3 DNA: TGTGCCAGCGGCCTTTGGGAGCAGTTCTTC. Translating gives CASGLWEQFF.

V is TRBV7-6 and J is TRBJ2-1; D unresolved. V was cut by 4 bases and J by 3 bases, with 16 bases left in between. Per the germline V gene, CDR1 is SGHVS and CDR2 is FNYEAQ. The CDR3 loop spans 16 amino acids. The CDR3 loop is CASSSAARSIYNEQFF. The CDR3 DNA reads TGTGCCAGCAGCTCCGCCGCGCGGTCTATCTACAATGAGCAGTTCTTC.

As to this clone: This CDR3 is also generated by other DNA sequences in the sample. The rearrangement uses TRBV4-3 and TRBJ2-6; D unclear. V was trimmed by 0 bases and J by 1 base, leaving 7 bases between them. CDR1 LGHNA and CDR2 YSLEER come from the germline V gene. This CDR3 region has 16 residues. CDR3 nucleotides: TGCGCCAGCAGCCAAGATGGCAGATCTGGGGCCAACGTCCTGACTTTC. This translates into CASSQDGRSGANVLTF.